The 7 T cell receptor beta chains listed next were all sequenced from one sample in a study of T cell responses to AZD1222 COVID-19 vaccine. Sequenced by immunoSEQ multiplex PCR; TCRdb stores in-frame clones only, minus some. The table includes some 140,000 clones, over 90% detected once. The specimen comprised peripheral blood, sampled on day 0 of AZD1222 vaccination. All receptors come from an adult in good health.

This chain joins TRBV28 and TRBJ1-5; D is perhaps TRBD1 (5 bases). V gave up 6 bases and J gave up 9 bases, with 21 bases separating them. The germline V gene encodes CDR1 MDHEN and CDR2 SYDVKM. The CDR3 has 15 residues. The CDR3 DNA reads TGTGCCAGCAGCACCCCCCAGGCCTCCGGGGGGCCCCAGCATTTT. It specifies CASSTPQASGGPQHF. The full variable domain, completed using reference TRBV28 and TRBJ1-5, is DVKVTQSSRYLVKRTGEKVFLECVQDMDHENMFWYRQDPGLGLRLIYFSYDVKMKEKGDIPEGYSVSREKKERFSLILESASTNQTSMYLCASSTPQASGGPQHFGDGTRLSIL.

This chain links TRBV24-1 with TRBJ1-5; perhaps TRBD1 as D (6 bases). Between the trimmed V and J ends, which lost 3 bases and 6 bases, there was a span of 14 bases. The CDR3 has 15 residues. Germline loops: CDR1 KGHDR, CDR2 SFDVKD. The CDR3 coding sequence is TGTGCCACCAGTGATGGGCAGGGGATCGGTCAGCCCCAGCATTTT. Amino acids: CATSDGQGIGQPQHF.

V and J are TRBV27 and TRBJ2-2; no clear D. The germline CDR1 and CDR2 sequences are MNHEY and SMNVEV (reference sequence). This CDR3 comprises 15 residues. The V end lost 8 bases, the J end lost 1 base, and 14 bases lay between the germline ends. The CDR3 protein is CASSIGLLNTGELFF. DNA of the CDR3: TGTGCCAGCTCCATAGGGTTATTGAACACCGGGGAGCTGTTTTTT.

The chain joins TRBV21-1 to TRBJ1-2; whether TRBD1, the table's D call, matches the DNA was not checked. TRBV21-1 is annotated as a pseudogene. The CDR3 sequence is 18 residues long. CDR3 loop: CASSKCYYRVTTYYGYTF. CDR3 DNA sequence: TGTGCCAGCAGCAAATGTTATTACAGGGTGACGACGTACTATGGCTACACCTTC.

The chain uses TRBV6-5 and TRBJ2-1, with D maybe TRBD2 (5 bases). The CDR3 contains 12 residues. Trimming left V 6 bases short and J 7 bases short, with 10 bases between. CDR1 is MNHEY, CDR2 SVGAGI, per germline. CDR3 loop: CASSPLANEQFF. In DNA form, the CDR3 reads TGTGCCAGCAGCCCGCTAGCTAATGAGCAGTTCTTC.

The gene calls are TRBV6-5 and TRBJ2-7; D is uncertain. V shed 3 bases and J shed 2 bases, with 8 bases lying between them. The CDR3 spans 13 residues. Germline loops: CDR1 MNHEY, CDR2 SVGAGI. The CDR3, as DNA: TGTGCCAGCAGTTATGGTCAGACCTACGAGCAGTACTTC. This sequence encodes CASSYGQTYEQYF.

This chain connects TRBV2 to TRBJ1-5, with TRBD1 identical over 7 bases. This CDR3 contains 12 residues. Germline values: CDR1 SNHLY, CDR2 FYNNEI. With V trimmed by 7 bases and J by 5 bases, 2 bases remained unmatched. The CDR3 region is CASTTGDQPQHF. The CDR3 DNA follows: TGTGCCAGCACTACAGGGGATCAGCCCCAGCATTTT.